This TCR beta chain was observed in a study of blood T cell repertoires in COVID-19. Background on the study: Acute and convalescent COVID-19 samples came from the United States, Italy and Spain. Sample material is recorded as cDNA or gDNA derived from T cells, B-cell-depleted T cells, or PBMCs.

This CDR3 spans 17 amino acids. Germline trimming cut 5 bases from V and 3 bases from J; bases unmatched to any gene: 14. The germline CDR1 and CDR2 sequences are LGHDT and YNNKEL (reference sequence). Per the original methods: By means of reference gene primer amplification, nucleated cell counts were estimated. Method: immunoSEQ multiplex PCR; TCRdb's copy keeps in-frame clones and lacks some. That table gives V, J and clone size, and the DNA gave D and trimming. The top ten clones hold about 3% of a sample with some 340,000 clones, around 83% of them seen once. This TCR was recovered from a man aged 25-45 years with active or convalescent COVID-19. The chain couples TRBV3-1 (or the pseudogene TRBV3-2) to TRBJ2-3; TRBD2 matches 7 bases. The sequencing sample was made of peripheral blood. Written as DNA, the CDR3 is TGTGCCAGCAGCGCCGGACCCGGGAGGTGGGCGACAGATACGCAGTATTTT. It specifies CASSAGPGRWATDTQYF.